One sample yielded the 30 T cell receptor beta chains listed below, sequenced in a study of monozygotic twins with inflammatory bowel disease. TCRdb reprocessed the 5' RACE reads and stores each CDR3 protein as one record, lacking DNA. Its table lists some 330,000 distinct CDR3 sequences. The sequenced sample was blood. These receptors came from a human donor with ulcerative colitis or Crohn's disease, or a healthy co-twin of an affected twin (not recorded which).

The chain carries TRBV19 and TRBJ1-2. Germline values: CDR1 LNHDA, CDR2 SQIVND (reference sequence). This CDR3 spans 13 amino acids. CDR3 region: CASTSSRNHGYTF.

The chain joins TRBV4-3 to TRBJ1-1; TCRdb proposes TRBD1, but this gene call is untestable without DNA. This CDR3 contains 14 residues. Germline lookup yields CDR1 LGHNA and CDR2 YSLEER. CDR3: CASSRQGGNTEAFF.

V usage is TRBV28 and J usage is TRBJ1-2. This CDR3 has 14 residues. Per germline, CDR1 MDHEN and CDR2 SYDVKM. The CDR3 loop reads CASSLWQGGLGYTF.

The chain is built from TRBV7-7 and TRBJ1-6. Germline assignment: CDR1 SSHAT and CDR2 FNYEAQ (reference sequence). This CDR3 contains 17 residues. This chain's CDR3 is CASSLVEERKGNSPLHF.

The chain combines TRBV27 with TRBJ1-5; TCRdb gives TRBD1 as the D gene, but with no DNA this cannot be confirmed. CDR1 is MNHEY and CDR2 is SMNVEV in the germline V gene (reference sequence). There are 13 residues in the CDR3. CDR3 protein: CASRRTGGRPQHF.

The CDR3 sequence: CASSGGRATNEKLFF. The chain employs TRBV7-2 and TRBJ1-4; no DNA is available, so the TRBD1 call from TCRdb remains unchecked. Looked up from germline, CDR1 is SGHTA and CDR2 is FQGNSA. This CDR3 is 15 amino acids long.

The chain combines TRBV6-5 with TRBJ2-1; TCRdb outputs TRBD2, but without DNA this stays unchecked. CDR1 is MNHEY, CDR2 SVGAGI, per germline. There are 17 residues in the CDR3. This CDR3 reads CASSYSLMRASYNEQFF.

V is TRBV7-2 and J is TRBJ2-5; TCRdb proposes TRBD1, but this gene call is untestable without DNA. The CDR3 consists of 15 residues. The germline V gene encodes CDR1 SGHTA and CDR2 FQGNSA. This CDR3 is CASSSGTGVRETQYF.

CDR3 protein: CASSPDRITDTQYF. This sequence joins TRBV9 and TRBJ2-3. The CDR3 has 14 residues. Looked up from germline, CDR1 is SGDLS and CDR2 is YYNGEE.

This chain joins TRBV28 and TRBJ2-7; TCRdb gives TRBD1 as the D gene, but with no DNA this cannot be confirmed. CDR1 and CDR2 from the germline V gene are MDHEN and SYDVKM. This CDR3 has 16 amino acids. CDR3 region: CASSVYQGPLGDEQYF.

This chain's CDR3 is CSASVAGSTEAFF. The chain has TRBV20-1 and TRBJ1-1. This CDR3 comprises 13 residues. The germline gives CDR1 DFQATT, CDR2 SNEGSKA (reference sequence).

The chain uses TRBV7-2 and TRBJ2-5; without DNA, the TCRdb call of TRBD1 cannot be checked. Germline V gives CDR1 SGHTA, CDR2 FQGNSA. This CDR3 has 15 amino acids. The CDR3 sequence is CASSKSLKMAETQYF.

The chain has TRBV4-2 and TRBJ2-1; as DNA is missing, the TRBD1 call by TCRdb cannot be tested. This CDR3 has 14 residues. Germline V lookup: CDR1 LGHNA, CDR2 YNFKEQ. The CDR3 loop is CASSQHKGMNEQFF.

The chain couples TRBV6-1 to TRBJ1-1. The V gene's germline CDR1 is MNHNS and CDR2 SASEGT. The length of the CDR3 is 16 residues. The CDR3 loop reads CASSPQRAEMNTEAFF.

The V gene is TRBV20-1, the J gene TRBJ1-1; there is no DNA to check the TCRdb D call of TRBD1. CDR1 and CDR2 from the germline V gene are DFQATT and SNEGSKA (reference sequence). The CDR3 extends over 13 amino acids. CDR3: CSVEGGRVTEAFF.

The rearrangement uses TRBV12-3 or TRBV12-4 and TRBJ2-7; TCRdb reports TRBD2, a call that lacks DNA to check it against. This CDR3 has 16 residues. CDR3 residues: CASSSRGSGGSYEQYF.

The J gene is TRBJ2-5, the V gene TRBV5-4. Germline CDR1 and CDR2: SGHNT and YYREEE (reference sequence). The CDR3 is 14 amino acids. CDR3 sequence reads: CASSFGTVQETQYF.

The CDR3 loop is CASSEGNTGYGYTF. V usage is TRBV9 and J usage is TRBJ1-2; TCRdb calls TRBD1, which cannot be checked without DNA. This CDR3 is built from 14 residues. Germline V gene data show CDR1 as SGDLS and CDR2 as YYNGEE.

The V gene is TRBV18, the J gene TRBJ2-2. The germline V gene encodes CDR1 KGHSH and CDR2 LQKENI. This CDR3 contains 17 residues. CDR3 residues: CASSPRRGFTNTGELFF.

V gene TRBV4-1 combines with J gene TRBJ2-3; as DNA is missing, the TRBD2 call by TCRdb cannot be tested. CDR1 and CDR2 (germline): MGHRA, YSYEKL. CDR3 size: 17 residues. CDR3 in amino acids: CASSQGGTAKYTDTQYF.

The V call is TRBV4-3, the J call TRBJ2-3; the TRBD2 assignment by TCRdb is unverifiable without DNA. Germline-derived CDR1 and CDR2 are LGHNA and YSLEER. The CDR3 extends over 15 amino acids. This CDR3 reads CASTSGGEGTDTQYF.

The chain has TRBV5-6 and TRBJ2-1. The CDR3 has 16 amino acids. Germline V CDR1 and CDR2: SGHDT, YYEEEE. The CDR3 loop reads CASSLGWVLFTNEQFF. Variable domain in full (rest from reference TRBV5-6 and TRBJ2-1): DAGVTQSPTHLIKTRGQQVTLRCSPKSGHDTVSWYQQALGQGPQFIFQYYEEEERQRGNFPDRFSGHQFPNYSSELNVNALLLGDSALYLCASSLGWVLFTNEQFFGPGTRLTVL.

The V gene is TRBV7-9, the J gene TRBJ1-2; TCRdb lists TRBD1, though no DNA is available to test this call. The CDR3 has 15 amino acids. CDR1 and CDR2 (germline): SEHNR, FQNEAQ (reference sequence). CDR3: CASSLARQGARGYTF.

V is TRBV7-9 and J is TRBJ2-3; lacking DNA, the TRBD2 call made by TCRdb goes unchecked. CDR1 is SEHNR and CDR2 is FQNEAQ in the germline V gene (reference sequence). This CDR3 is built from 14 residues. CDR3 sequence reads: CASSLLPGRDTQYF.

The V gene is TRBV25-1, the J gene TRBJ2-1; TCRdb selects TRBD2, and the lack of DNA leaves this call unchecked. Per germline, CDR1 MGHDK and CDR2 SYGVNS. CDR3 length: 11 amino acids. CDR3 sequence: CASSDSGEQFF. The complete variable domain, with remaining parts taken from reference TRBV25-1 and TRBJ2-1, reads EADIYQTPRYLVIGTGKKITLECSQTMGHDKMYWYQQDPGMELHLIHYSYGVNSTEKGDLSSESTVSRIRTEHFPLTLESARPSHTSQYLCASSDSGEQFFGPGTRLTVL.

The V and J genes are TRBV9 and TRBJ2-2. The germline V gene has CDR1 SGDLS and CDR2 YYNGEE. The CDR3 covers 15 residues. This chain's CDR3 is CASSVEAGYTGELFF. Based on the CDR3 plus reference TRBV9 and TRBJ2-2, the full variable domain is DSGVTQTPKHLITATGQRVTLRCSPRSGDLSVYWYQQSLDQGLQFLIQYYNGEERAKGNILERFSAQQFPDLHSELNLSSLELGDSALYFCASSVEAGYTGELFFGEGSRLTVL.

This clonotype is deemed medium-sized by its frequency. The genes are TRBV27 and TRBJ2-1. The length of the CDR3 is 14 residues. CDR1 and CDR2 from the germline V gene are MNHEY and SMNVEV (reference sequence). CDR3 in amino acids: CASSLSSTYNEQFF.

The chain is built from TRBV28 and TRBJ1-2; TCRdb's assignment of TRBD1 cannot be checked, as there is no DNA. Germline lookup yields CDR1 MDHEN and CDR2 SYDVKM. The CDR3 has 13 amino acids. CDR3 region: CASSLGHSYGYTF.

The CDR3 loop reads CASSLQTQGGRETQYF. The chain joins TRBV27 to TRBJ2-5; TCRdb lists TRBD1, though no DNA is available to test this call. The CDR3 loop spans 16 amino acids. The germline V gene encodes CDR1 MNHEY and CDR2 SMNVEV (reference sequence).

This chain connects TRBV15 to TRBJ2-2; TCRdb designates TRBD2, a call that cannot be tested without DNA. Per the germline V gene, CDR1 is LNHNV and CDR2 is YYDKDF (reference sequence). This CDR3 comprises 15 residues. The CDR3 reads CATSREAAYLGELFF. The full variable domain, its missing parts supplied by reference TRBV15 and TRBJ2-2, is DAMVIQNPRYQVTQFGKPVTLSCSQTLNHNVMYWYQQKSSQAPKLLFHYYDKDFNNEADTPDNFQSRRPNTSFCFLDIRSPGLGDTAMYLCATSREAAYLGELFFGEGSRLTVL.